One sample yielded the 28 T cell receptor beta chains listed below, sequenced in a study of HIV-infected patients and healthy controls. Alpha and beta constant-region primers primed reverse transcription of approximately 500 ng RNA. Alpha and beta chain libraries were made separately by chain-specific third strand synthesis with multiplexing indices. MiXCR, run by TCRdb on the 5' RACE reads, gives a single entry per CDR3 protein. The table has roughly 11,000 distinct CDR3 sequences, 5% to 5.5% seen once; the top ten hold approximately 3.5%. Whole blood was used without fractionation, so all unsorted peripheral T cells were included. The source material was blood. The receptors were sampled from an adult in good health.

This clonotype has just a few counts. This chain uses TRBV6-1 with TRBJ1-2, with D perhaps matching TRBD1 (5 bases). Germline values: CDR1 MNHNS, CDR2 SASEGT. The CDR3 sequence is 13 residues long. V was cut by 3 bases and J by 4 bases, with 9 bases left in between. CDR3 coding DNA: TGTGCCAGCAGTGAGGGGGAGCTCTATGGCTACACCTTC. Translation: CASSEGELYGYTF.

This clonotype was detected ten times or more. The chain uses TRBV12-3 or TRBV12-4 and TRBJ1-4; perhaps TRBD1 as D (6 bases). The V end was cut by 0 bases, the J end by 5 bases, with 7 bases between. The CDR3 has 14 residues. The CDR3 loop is CASSLAGGNEKLFF. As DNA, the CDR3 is TGTGCCAGCAGTTTAGCAGGGGGGAATGAAAAACTGTTTTTT.

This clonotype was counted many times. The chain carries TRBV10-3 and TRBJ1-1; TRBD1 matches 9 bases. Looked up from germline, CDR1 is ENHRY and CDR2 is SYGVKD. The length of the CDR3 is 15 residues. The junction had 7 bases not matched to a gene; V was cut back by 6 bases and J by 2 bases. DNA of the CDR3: TGTGCCATCAGGAGGGGGACAGGGCCTAACACTGAAGCTTTCTTT. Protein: CAIRRGTGPNTEAFF.

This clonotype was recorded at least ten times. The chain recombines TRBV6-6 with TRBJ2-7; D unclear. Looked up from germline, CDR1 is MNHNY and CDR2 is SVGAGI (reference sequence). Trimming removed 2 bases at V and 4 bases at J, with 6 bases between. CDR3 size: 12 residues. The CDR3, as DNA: TGTGCCAGCAGTTACAGTGATTACGAGCAGTACTTC. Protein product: CASSYSDYEQYF.

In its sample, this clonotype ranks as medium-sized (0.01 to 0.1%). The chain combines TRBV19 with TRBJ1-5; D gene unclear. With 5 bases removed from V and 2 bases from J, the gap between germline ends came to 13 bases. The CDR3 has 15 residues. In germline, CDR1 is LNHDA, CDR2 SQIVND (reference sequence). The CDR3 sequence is CASSSVGSGNQPQHF. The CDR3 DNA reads TGTGCCAGTAGTTCTGTGGGGTCGGGCAATCAGCCCCAGCATTTT.

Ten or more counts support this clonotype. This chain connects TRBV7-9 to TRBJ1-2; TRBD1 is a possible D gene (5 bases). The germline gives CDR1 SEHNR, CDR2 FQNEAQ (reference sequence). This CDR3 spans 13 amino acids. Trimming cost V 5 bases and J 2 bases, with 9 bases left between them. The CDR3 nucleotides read TGTGCCAGCAGCCGGACACCCAACTATGGCTACACCTTC. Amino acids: CASSRTPNYGYTF. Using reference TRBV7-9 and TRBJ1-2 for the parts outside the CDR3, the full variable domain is DTGVSQNPRHKITKRGQNVTFRCDPISEHNRLYWYRQTLGQGPEFLTYFQNEAQLEKSRLLSDRFSAERPKGSFSTLEIQRTEQGDSAMYLCASSRTPNYGYTFGSGTRLTVV.

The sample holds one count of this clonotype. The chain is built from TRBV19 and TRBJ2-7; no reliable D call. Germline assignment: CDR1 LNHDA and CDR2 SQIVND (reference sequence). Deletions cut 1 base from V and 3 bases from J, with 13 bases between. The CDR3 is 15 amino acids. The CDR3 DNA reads TGTGCCAGTAGTATAGCTGTGGAAGTTGGCTACGAGCAGTACTTC. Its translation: CASSIAVEVGYEQYF.

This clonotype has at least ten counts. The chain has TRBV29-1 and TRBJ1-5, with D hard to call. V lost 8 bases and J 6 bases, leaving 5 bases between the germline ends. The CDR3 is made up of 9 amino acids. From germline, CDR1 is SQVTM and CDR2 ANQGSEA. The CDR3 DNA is TGCAGCACGGGTCAGCCCCAGCATTTT. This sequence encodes CSTGQPQHF.

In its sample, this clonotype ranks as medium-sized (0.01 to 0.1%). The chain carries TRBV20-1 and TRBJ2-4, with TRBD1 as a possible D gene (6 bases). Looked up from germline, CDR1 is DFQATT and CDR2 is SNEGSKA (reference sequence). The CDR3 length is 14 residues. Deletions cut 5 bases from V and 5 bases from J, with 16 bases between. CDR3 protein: CSAPDRTTQNIQYF. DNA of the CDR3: TGCAGTGCTCCAGACAGGACAACACAAAACATTCAGTACTTC.

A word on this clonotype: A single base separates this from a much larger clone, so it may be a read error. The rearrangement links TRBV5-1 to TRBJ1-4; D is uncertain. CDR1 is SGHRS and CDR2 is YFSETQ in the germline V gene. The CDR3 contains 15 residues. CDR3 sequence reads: CASGLAIFSNEKLFF. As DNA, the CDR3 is TGCGCCAGCGGCTTGGCCATTTTCAGTAATGAAAAACTGTTTTTT.

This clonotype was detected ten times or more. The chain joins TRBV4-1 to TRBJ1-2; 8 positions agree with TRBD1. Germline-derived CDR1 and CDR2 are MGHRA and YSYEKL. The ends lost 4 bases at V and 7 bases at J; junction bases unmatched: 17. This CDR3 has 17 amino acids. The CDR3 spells CASSPRGETGVRGGYTF. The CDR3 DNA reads TGCGCCAGCAGCCCACGAGGGGAGACAGGGGTTCGTGGTGGCTACACCTTC.

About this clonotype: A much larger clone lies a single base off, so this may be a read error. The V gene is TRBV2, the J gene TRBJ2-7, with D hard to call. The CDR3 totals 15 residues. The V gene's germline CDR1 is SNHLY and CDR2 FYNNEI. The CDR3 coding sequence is TGTGCCAGCAGTGAAGCCCCGGGTCCCCCCTACGAGAAGTACTTC. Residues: CASSEAPGPPYEKYF.

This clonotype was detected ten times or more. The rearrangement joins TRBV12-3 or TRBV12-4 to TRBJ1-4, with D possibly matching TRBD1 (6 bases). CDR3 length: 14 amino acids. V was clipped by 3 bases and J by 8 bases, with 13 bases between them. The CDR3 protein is CASSFLGAGEKLFF. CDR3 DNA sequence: TGTGCCAGCAGTTTCCTGGGGGCTGGAGAAAAACTGTTTTTT.

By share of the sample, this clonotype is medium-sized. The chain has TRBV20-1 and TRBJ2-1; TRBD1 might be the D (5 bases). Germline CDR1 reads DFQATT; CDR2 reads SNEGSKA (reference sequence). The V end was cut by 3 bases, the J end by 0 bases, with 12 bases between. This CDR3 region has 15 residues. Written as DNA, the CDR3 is TGCAGTGCTAGGGACGACAGTTTCTCCTACAATGAGCAGTTCTTC. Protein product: CSARDDSFSYNEQFF.

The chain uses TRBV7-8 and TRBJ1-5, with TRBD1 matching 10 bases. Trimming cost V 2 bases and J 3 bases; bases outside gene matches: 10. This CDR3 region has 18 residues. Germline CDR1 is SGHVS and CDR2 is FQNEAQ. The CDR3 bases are TGTGCCAGCAGCTTAAGGGACAGGGGAGGTTATGACAATCAGCCCCAGCATTTT. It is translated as CASSLRDRGGYDNQPQHF. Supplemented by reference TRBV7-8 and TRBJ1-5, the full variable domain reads GAGVSQSPRYKVAKRGQDVALRCDPISGHVSLFWYQQALGQGPEFLTYFQNEAQLDKSGLPSDRFFAERPEGSVSTLKIQRTQQEDSAVYLCASSLRDRGGYDNQPQHFGDGTRLSIL.

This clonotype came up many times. CDR3 sequence reads: CATPLGTGVGNTIYF. CDR3 sequence (DNA): TGTGCCACCCCTCTCGGGACAGGGGTCGGAAACACCATATATTTT. The chain uses TRBV24-1 and TRBJ1-3; 10 nucleotides agree with TRBD1. After removal of 9 bases from V and 4 bases from J, the junction contained 8 bases not matched to a gene. The CDR3 has 15 amino acids. Germline CDR1 KGHDR, CDR2 SFDVKD.

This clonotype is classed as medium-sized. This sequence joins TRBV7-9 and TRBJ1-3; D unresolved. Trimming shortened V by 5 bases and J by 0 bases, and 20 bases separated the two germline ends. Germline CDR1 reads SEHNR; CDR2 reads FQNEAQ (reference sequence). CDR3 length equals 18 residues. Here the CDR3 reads CASSATTIRADSGNTIYF. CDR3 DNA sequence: TGTGCCAGCAGCGCAACCACAATCCGGGCTGACTCTGGAAACACCATATATTTT. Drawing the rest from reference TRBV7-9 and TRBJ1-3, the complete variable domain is DTGVSQNPRHKITKRGQNVTFRCDPISEHNRLYWYRQTLGQGPEFLTYFQNEAQLEKSRLLSDRFSAERPKGSFSTLEIQRTEQGDSAMYLCASSATTIRADSGNTIYFGEGSWLTVV.

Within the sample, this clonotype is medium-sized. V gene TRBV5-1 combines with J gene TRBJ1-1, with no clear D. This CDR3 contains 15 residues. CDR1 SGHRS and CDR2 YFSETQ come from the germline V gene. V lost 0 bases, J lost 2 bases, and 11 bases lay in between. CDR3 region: CASSLVAQPNTEAFF. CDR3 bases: TGCGCCAGCAGCTTGGTAGCACAGCCAAACACTGAAGCTTTCTTT.

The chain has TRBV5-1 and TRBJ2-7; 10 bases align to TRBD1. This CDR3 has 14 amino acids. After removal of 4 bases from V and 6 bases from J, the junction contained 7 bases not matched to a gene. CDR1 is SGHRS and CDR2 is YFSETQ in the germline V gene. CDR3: CASSPQRQGAEQYF. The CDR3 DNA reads TGCGCCAGCAGCCCTCAACGACAGGGGGCCGAGCAGTACTTC.

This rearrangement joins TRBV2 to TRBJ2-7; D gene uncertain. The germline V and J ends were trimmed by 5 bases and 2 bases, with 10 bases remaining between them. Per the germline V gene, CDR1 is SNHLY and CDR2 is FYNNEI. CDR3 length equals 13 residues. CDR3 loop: CASSYRSPYEQYF. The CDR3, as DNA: TGTGCCAGCAGTTATAGGTCCCCCTACGAGCAGTACTTC.

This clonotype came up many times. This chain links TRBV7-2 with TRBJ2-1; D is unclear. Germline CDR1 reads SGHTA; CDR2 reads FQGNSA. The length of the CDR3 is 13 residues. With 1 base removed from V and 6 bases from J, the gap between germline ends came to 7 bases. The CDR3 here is CASSLEGGNEQFF. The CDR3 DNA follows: TGTGCCAGCAGCTTAGAGGGCGGCAATGAGCAGTTCTTC.

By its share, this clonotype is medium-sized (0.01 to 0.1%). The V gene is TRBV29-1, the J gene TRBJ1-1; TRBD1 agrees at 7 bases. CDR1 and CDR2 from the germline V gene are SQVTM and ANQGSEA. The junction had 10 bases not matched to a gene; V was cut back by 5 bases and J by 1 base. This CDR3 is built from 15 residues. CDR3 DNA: TGCAGCGTTCGGTCAGGGGGACAGAGGAACACTGAAGCTTTCTTT. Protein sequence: CSVRSGGQRNTEAFF.

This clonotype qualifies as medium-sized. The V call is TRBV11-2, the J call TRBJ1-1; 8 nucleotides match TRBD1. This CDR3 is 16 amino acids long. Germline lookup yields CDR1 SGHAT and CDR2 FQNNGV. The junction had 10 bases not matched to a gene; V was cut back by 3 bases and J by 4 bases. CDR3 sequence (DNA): TGTGCCAGCAGCTTTACCGGGACAGGTGTGGGCACTGAAGCTTTCTTT. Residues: CASSFTGTGVGTEAFF.

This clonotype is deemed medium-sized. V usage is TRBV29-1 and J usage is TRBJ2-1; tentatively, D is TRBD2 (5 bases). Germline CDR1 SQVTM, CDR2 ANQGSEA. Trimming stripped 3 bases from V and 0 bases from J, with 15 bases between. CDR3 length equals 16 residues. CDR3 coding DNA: TGCAGCGTTGAGTCTGGTGGCGGGCCCTCCTACAATGAGCAGTTCTTC. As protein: CSVESGGGPSYNEQFF.

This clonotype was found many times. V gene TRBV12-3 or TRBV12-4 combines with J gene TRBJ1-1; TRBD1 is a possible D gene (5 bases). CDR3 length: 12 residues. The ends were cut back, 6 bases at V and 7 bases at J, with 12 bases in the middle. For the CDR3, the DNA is TGTGCCAGCAGCCCCGGGGCGGTTGAAGCTTTCTTT. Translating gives CASSPGAVEAFF.

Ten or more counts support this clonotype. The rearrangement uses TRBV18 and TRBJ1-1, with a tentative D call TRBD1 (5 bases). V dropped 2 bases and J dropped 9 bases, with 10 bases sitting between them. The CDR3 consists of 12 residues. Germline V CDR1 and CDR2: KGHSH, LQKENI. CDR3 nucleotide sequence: TGTGCCAGCTCACCATCGACAGATAAAGCTTTCTTT. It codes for CASSPSTDKAFF.

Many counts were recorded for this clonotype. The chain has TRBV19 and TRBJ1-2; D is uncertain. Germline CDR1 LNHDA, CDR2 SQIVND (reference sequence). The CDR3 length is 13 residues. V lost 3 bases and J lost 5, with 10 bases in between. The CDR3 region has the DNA TGTGCCAGTAGTATTATGAGCAGTTATGGCTACACCTTC. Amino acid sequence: CASSIMSSYGYTF.

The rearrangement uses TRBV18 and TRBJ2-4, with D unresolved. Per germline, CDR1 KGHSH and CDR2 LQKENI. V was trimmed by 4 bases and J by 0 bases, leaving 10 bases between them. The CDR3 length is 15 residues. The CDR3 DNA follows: TGTGCCAGCTCACAACCGGAACTAGCCAAAAACATTCAGTACTTC. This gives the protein CASSQPELAKNIQYF.